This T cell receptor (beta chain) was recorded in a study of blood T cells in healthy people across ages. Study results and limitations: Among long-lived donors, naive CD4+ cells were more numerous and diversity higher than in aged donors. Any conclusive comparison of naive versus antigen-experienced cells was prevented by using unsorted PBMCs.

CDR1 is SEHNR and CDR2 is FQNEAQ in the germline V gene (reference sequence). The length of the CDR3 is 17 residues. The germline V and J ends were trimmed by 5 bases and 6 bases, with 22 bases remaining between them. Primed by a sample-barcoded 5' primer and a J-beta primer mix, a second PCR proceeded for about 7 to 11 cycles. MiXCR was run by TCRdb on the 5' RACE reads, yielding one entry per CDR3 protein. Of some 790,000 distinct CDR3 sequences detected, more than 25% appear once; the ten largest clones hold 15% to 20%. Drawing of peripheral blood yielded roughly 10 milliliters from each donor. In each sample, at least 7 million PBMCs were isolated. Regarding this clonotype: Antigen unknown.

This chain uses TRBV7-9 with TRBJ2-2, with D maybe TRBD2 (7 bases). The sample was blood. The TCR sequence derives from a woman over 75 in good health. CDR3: CASSAPLGGRGSGELFF. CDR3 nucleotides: TGTGCCAGCAGCGCCCCCCTCGGGGGGCGAGGGTCCGGGGAGCTGTTTTTT.